Shown below are 21 T cell receptor beta chains from a single sample sequenced in a study of T cell responses to AZD1222 COVID-19 vaccine. Clones were sequenced by immunoSEQ multiplex PCR, and TCRdb holds only the in-frame ones, with some missing. This sample carries roughly 150,000 clones, 92% of them seen once, and the ten largest clones take approximately 2.2%. The sample in question was peripheral blood, obtained on day 0 of AZD1222 vaccination. The receptors here all came from an adult in good health.

The V call is TRBV3-1 (or the pseudogene TRBV3-2), the J call TRBJ2-3; TRBD2 aligns across 8 bases. Germline V gene data show CDR1 as LGHDT and CDR2 as YNNKEL (reference sequence). Trimming cost V 1 base and J 0 bases; bases outside gene matches: 3. The CDR3 covers 16 residues. CDR3 nucleotides: TGTGCCAGCAGCCAAGCACTAGCGGAGAGCACAGATACGCAGTATTTT. This codes for CASSQALAESTDTQYF.

The rearrangement joins TRBV28 to TRBJ1-1; D not resolved. The CDR3 runs to 14 residues. The V and J ends lost 4 bases and 3 bases respectively, with 12 bases between them. CDR1 and CDR2 (germline): MDHEN, SYDVKM. The CDR3 protein is CASSSPAYHTEAFF. In DNA, the CDR3 is TGTGCCAGCAGTTCCCCGGCCTACCACACTGAAGCTTTCTTT.

The chain is built from TRBV15 and TRBJ1-1; D gene unclear. Germline V lookup: CDR1 LNHNV, CDR2 YYDKDF (reference sequence). This CDR3 is built from 14 residues. Trimming removed 5 bases at V and 6 bases at J, with 16 bases between. DNA of the CDR3: TGTGCCACCAGCCCCCCCAAGGTTGTGGCTGAAGCTTTCTTT. This encodes CATSPPKVVAEAFF.

V is TRBV13 and J is TRBJ2-3; D gene unclear. The germline V gene has CDR1 PRHDT and CDR2 FYEKMQ (reference sequence). The CDR3 spans 15 residues. V dropped 4 bases and J dropped 1 base, with 12 bases sitting between them. The CDR3 coding sequence is TGTGCCAGCAGCTCTAAAATCGTCGGCACAGATACGCAGTATTTT. It specifies CASSSKIVGTDTQYF.

This chain joins TRBV12-3 or TRBV12-4 and TRBJ1-2; D is undetermined. The V end lost 5 bases, the J end lost 4 bases, and 11 bases lay between the germline ends. The CDR3 has 13 amino acids. DNA of the CDR3: TGTGCCAGCAGTCCGGACGGAGTCTATGGCTACACCTTC. It is translated as CASSPDGVYGYTF.

This sequence joins TRBV4-2 and TRBJ2-3; TRBD2 aligns across 7 bases. The germline CDR1 and CDR2 sequences are LGHNA and YNFKEQ. V trimming: 1 base; J trimming: 2 bases; junction bases outside the gene matches: 6. The CDR3 is 16 residues long. Written as DNA, the CDR3 is TGTGCCAGCAGCCAAGCAAGGACTAGTGCCACAGATACGCAGTATTTT. Its protein is CASSQARTSATDTQYF.

In regard to this clone: Other nucleotide sequences in the sample specify the same CDR3. This chain uses TRBV9 with TRBJ2-7; 8 positions match TRBD1. Germline V gene data show CDR1 as SGDLS and CDR2 as YYNGEE. This CDR3 region has 15 residues. The junction had 2 bases not matched to a gene; V was cut back by 0 bases and J by 0 bases. CDR3 in amino acids: CASSVGQGASYEQYF. As DNA, the CDR3 is TGTGCCAGCAGCGTAGGCCAGGGGGCCTCCTACGAGCAGTACTTC.

This rearrangement joins TRBV14 to TRBJ1-1, with D maybe TRBD1 (5 bases). The CDR3 has 14 amino acids. The V gene's germline CDR1 is SGHDN and CDR2 FVKESK. Deletions cut 7 bases from V and 3 bases from J, with 15 bases between. CDR3 residues: CASNSDAGDTEAFF. The DNA for the CDR3 is TGTGCCAGCAACTCTGACGCGGGGGACACTGAAGCTTTCTTT. Full variable domain (outside the CDR3, taken from reference TRBV14 and TRBJ1-1): EAGVTQFPSHSVIEKGQTVTLRCDPISGHDNLYWYRRVMGKEIKFLLHFVKESKQDESGMPNNRFLAERTGGTYSTLKVQPAELEDSGVYFCASNSDAGDTEAFFGQGTRLTVV.

The J gene is TRBJ2-1, the V gene TRBV6-2 or TRBV6-3; 11 bases are a match to TRBD2. CDR3 size: 16 residues. The V and J ends lost 2 bases and 4 bases, in that order; junction bases with no gene match: 4. Germline V gene lookup returns CDR1 MNHEY and CDR2 SVGEGT. The CDR3 loop reads CASSYPSSGRYNEQFF. Written as DNA, the CDR3 is TGTGCCAGCAGTTACCCTTCTAGCGGGAGGTACAATGAGCAGTTCTTC.

The rearrangement uses TRBV5-1 and TRBJ2-7; tentatively, D is TRBD1 (6 bases). The CDR3 extends over 15 amino acids. Germline values: CDR1 SGHRS, CDR2 YFSETQ. V shed 4 bases and J shed 6 bases, with 20 bases lying between them. The CDR3 reads CASSLVQGSGGEQYF. CDR3 sequence (DNA): TGCGCCAGCAGCCTTGTACAGGGAAGCGGTGGCGAGCAGTACTTC.

The chain couples TRBV18 to TRBJ1-1, with D tentatively TRBD1 (5 bases). The length of the CDR3 is 12 residues. Germline V lookup: CDR1 KGHSH, CDR2 LQKENI. Between the trimmed V and J ends, which lost 3 bases and 8 bases, there was a span of 10 bases. CDR3 sequence (DNA): TGTGCCAGCTCACCCCGGGACCGAGAAGCTTTCTTT. It encodes CASSPRDREAFF.

The genes are TRBV11-2 and TRBJ1-4; no clear D. The CDR3 spans 15 residues. Per the germline V gene, CDR1 is SGHAT and CDR2 is FQNNGV. Between the trimmed V and J ends, which lost 6 bases and 3 bases, there was a span of 14 bases. This CDR3 reads CASSYTTGPNEKLFF. The CDR3 DNA reads TGTGCCAGCAGTTATACCACGGGTCCTAATGAAAAACTGTTTTTT.

This sequence joins TRBV11-2 and TRBJ1-6; tentatively, D is TRBD1 (5 bases). Per germline, CDR1 SGHAT and CDR2 FQNNGV. V was cut by 6 bases and J by 10 bases, with 16 bases left in between. The CDR3 is made up of 14 amino acids. The CDR3 is CASSSRAASSPLHF. In DNA form, the CDR3 reads TGTGCCAGCAGTTCCAGGGCGGCGAGCTCACCCCTCCACTTT.

V is TRBV2 and J is TRBJ2-7; D is possibly TRBD1 or TRBD2 (6 bases each). The CDR3 is made up of 13 amino acids. Germline CDR1 and CDR2: SNHLY and FYNNEI. Trimming took 5 bases from V and 5 from J, leaving 13 bases between them. CDR3 DNA sequence: TGTGCCAGCAGTTTGACTAGGGGGGACGAGCAGTACTTC. It codes for CASSLTRGDEQYF.

V usage is TRBV12-3 or TRBV12-4 and J usage is TRBJ1-4; D gene unclear. The CDR3 length is 13 residues. V was pared by 3 bases and J by 4 bases, with 6 bases between. This CDR3 reads CASSFLRNEKLFF. The DNA of the CDR3 is TGTGCCAGCAGTTTCCTTCGTAATGAAAAACTGTTTTTT.

This clone appeared once. The V call is TRBV28, the J call TRBJ1-5, with unresolved D. Germline V gives CDR1 MDHEN, CDR2 SYDVKM. V shed 3 bases and J shed 7 bases, with 13 bases lying between them. The length of the CDR3 is 14 residues. CDR3 region: CASSFGRVSQPQHF. The CDR3 coding sequence is TGTGCCAGCAGTTTCGGGCGTGTAAGCCAGCCCCAGCATTTT.

The chain recombines TRBV6-5 with TRBJ2-1; D is ambiguous. V lost 0 bases and J 5 bases, leaving 8 bases between the germline ends. CDR3 length: 14 amino acids. Per germline, CDR1 MNHEY and CDR2 SVGAGI. DNA for the CDR3: TGTGCCAGCAGTTACTCGTCCTACAACAATGAGCAGTTCTTC. Translated, it gives CASSYSSYNNEQFF.

The gene calls are TRBV19 and TRBJ1-2; 7 positions match TRBD1. CDR3 length: 15 amino acids. Trimming removed 6 bases from V and 1 base from J; junction bases left unmatched: 8. Per germline, CDR1 LNHDA and CDR2 SQIVND (reference sequence). CDR3 DNA sequence: TGTGCCAGTAGCCGGGACAGCCAGAATAACTATGGCTACACCTTC. This encodes CASSRDSQNNYGYTF.

The gene calls are TRBV4-2 and TRBJ1-1; a weak D match, TRBD1 (5 bases). Trimming pared 5 bases from V and 4 bases from J, leaving 14 bases between. This CDR3 region has 14 residues. Germline assignment: CDR1 LGHNA and CDR2 YNFKEQ. CDR3 coding DNA: TGTGCCAGCAGCTACGGGCGGGACGGCACTGAAGCTTTCTTT. Translating it yields CASSYGRDGTEAFF.

The J gene is TRBJ2-5, the V gene TRBV28; TRBD2 matches at 7 bases. Germline-derived CDR1 and CDR2 are MDHEN and SYDVKM. The junction had 2 bases not matched to a gene; V was cut back by 7 bases and J by 0 bases. The CDR3 spans 13 residues. This CDR3 is CASTRGDQETQYF. CDR3 nucleotide sequence: TGTGCCAGCACCCGGGGGGACCAAGAGACCCAGTACTTC.

V gene TRBV14 combines with J gene TRBJ2-7; D remains ambiguous. V was trimmed by 6 bases and J by 3 bases, leaving 18 bases between them. Germline V gene data show CDR1 as SGHDN and CDR2 as FVKESK. The length of the CDR3 is 15 residues. CDR3 sequence reads: CASSSRAPSFYEQYF. CDR3 DNA: TGTGCCAGCAGTTCTAGGGCCCCGTCTTTCTACGAGCAGTACTTC. The entire variable domain, with the rest obtained from reference TRBV14 and TRBJ2-7, is as follows: EAGVTQFPSHSVIEKGQTVTLRCDPISGHDNLYWYRRVMGKEIKFLLHFVKESKQDESGMPNNRFLAERTGGTYSTLKVQPAELEDSGVYFCASSSRAPSFYEQYFGPGTRLTVT.